The 32 T cell receptor beta chains below were found in one sample sequenced in a study of T cell responses to AZD1222 COVID-19 vaccine. The data were produced by immunoSEQ multiplex PCR, yet TCRdb's version contains in-frame clones alone and is incomplete. The profile covers 150,000 to 200,000 clones, with around nine tenths appearing a single time and approximately 10% taken by the ten largest. Sequenced material: peripheral blood, taken 28 days after the second AZD1222 dose. These TCRs come from an adult who received the AZD1222 COVID-19 vaccine.

The chain couples TRBV18 to TRBJ1-2; D not certain. CDR3 length equals 15 residues. Germline V gene lookup returns CDR1 KGHSH and CDR2 LQKENI. Trimming left V 0 bases short and J 7 bases short, with 15 bases between. For the CDR3, the DNA is TGTGCCAGCTCACCACCCACAGACCGCCTATTTGGCTACACCTTC. It yields the protein CASSPPTDRLFGYTF.

The V call is TRBV4-2, the J call TRBJ2-7; D gene unclear. The CDR3 spans 13 residues. Trimming removed 0 bases at V and 5 bases at J, with 8 bases between. From germline, CDR1 is LGHNA and CDR2 YNFKEQ. In DNA, the CDR3 is TGTGCCAGCAGCCAAGATTGGAGCAACGAGCAGTACTTC. Translated: CASSQDWSNEQYF.

The rearrangement links TRBV6-2 or TRBV6-3 to TRBJ1-1, with D hard to call. This CDR3 comprises 15 residues. Trimming removed 0 bases from V and 1 base from J, with 9 bases in between. Germline CDR1 reads MNHEY; CDR2 reads SVGEGT. CDR3 region: CASSYSSWGNTEAFF. As DNA, the CDR3 is TGTGCCAGCAGTTACTCCTCATGGGGGAACACTGAAGCTTTCTTT.

This clone has only one observation. This chain joins TRBV10-2 and TRBJ2-7, with D possibly TRBD1 on 6 matching bases. Germline loops: CDR1 WSHSY, CDR2 SAAADI. The V end lost 10 bases, the J end lost 0 bases, and 16 bases lay between the germline ends. The CDR3 runs to 14 residues. CDR3 region: CATQRTATSYEQYF. Written as DNA, the CDR3 is TGCGCCACCCAGAGGACAGCAACCTCCTACGAGCAGTACTTC.

The V call is TRBV11-2, the J call TRBJ1-4; D is unclear. The length of the CDR3 is 14 residues. V shed 5 bases and J shed 5 bases, with 12 bases lying between them. Germline CDR1 SGHAT, CDR2 FQNNGV. CDR3 in amino acids: CASSPRTGNEKLFF. The CDR3 DNA reads TGTGCCAGCAGCCCACGGACGGGCAATGAAAAACTGTTTTTT. The full variable domain, completed using reference TRBV11-2 and TRBJ1-4, is EAGVAQSPRYKIIEKRQSVAFWCNPISGHATLYWYQQILGQGPKLLIQFQNNGVVDDSQLPKDRFSAERLKGVDSTLKIQPAKLEDSAVYLCASSPRTGNEKLFFGSGTQLSVL.

Details on this clone: The identical CDR3 is also encoded by other nucleotide sequences in the sample. This chain links TRBV9 with TRBJ1-1, with D possibly being TRBD1 (5 bases). The CDR3 has 14 amino acids. The V gene's germline CDR1 is SGDLS and CDR2 YYNGEE. V lost 0 bases and J lost 4, with 10 bases in between. CDR3 coding DNA: TGTGCCAGCAGCGTAGGGGGCGTCGGCACTGAAGCTTTCTTT. Its protein is CASSVGGVGTEAFF.

This chain joins TRBV28 and TRBJ2-7; 7 bases match TRBD2. Trimming removed 7 bases from V and 2 bases from J; junction bases left unmatched: 8. Germline-derived CDR1 and CDR2 are MDHEN and SYDVKM. This CDR3 has 14 residues. This chain's CDR3 is CASITGGSPYEQYF. CDR3 bases: TGTGCCAGCATTACCGGGGGGAGTCCCTACGAGCAGTACTTC.

The rearrangement links TRBV6-1 to TRBJ2-7; D is perhaps TRBD2 (6 bases). Germline V gene sequence: CDR1 MNHNS, CDR2 SASEGT. CDR3 length: 14 amino acids. V was trimmed by 2 bases and J by 6 bases, leaving 14 bases between them. CDR3 in DNA: TGTGCCAGCAGTGAACTTGCGGGATTGGCCGAGCAGTACTTC. Its translation is CASSELAGLAEQYF.

The chain is built from TRBV18 and TRBJ1-6, with a tentative D call TRBD1 (6 bases). Between the trimmed V and J ends, which lost 3 bases and 7 bases, there was a span of 10 bases. The CDR3 is 14 amino acids. Germline CDR1 KGHSH, CDR2 LQKENI. Written as DNA, the CDR3 is TGTGCCAGCTCACCGCTAGGGGGGAATTCACCCCTCCACTTT. Translating gives CASSPLGGNSPLHF.

The chain couples TRBV5-4 to TRBJ2-5, with 14 bases that match TRBD2. The ends lost 2 bases at V and 5 bases at J; junction bases unmatched: 14. The CDR3 consists of 19 residues. Germline CDR1 SGHNT, CDR2 YYREEE (reference sequence). CDR3 coding DNA: TGTGCCAGCAGCTTACGGGGGACTAGCGGGGGAAAAGGTCGGGAGACCCAGTACTTC. This gives the protein CASSLRGTSGGKGRETQYF.

The chain uses TRBV7-9 and TRBJ1-2, with 9 bases matching TRBD1. Losses at the gene ends were 1 base for V and 4 bases for J; bases not matched to a gene: 1. The CDR3 contains 14 residues. Germline V gene sequence: CDR1 SEHNR, CDR2 FQNEAQ (reference sequence). The CDR3 region is CASSLGDRVYGYTF. CDR3 sequence (DNA): TGTGCCAGCAGCTTAGGGGACAGGGTCTATGGCTACACCTTC.

The chain links TRBV5-1 to TRBJ1-1; D uncertain. Germline-derived CDR1 and CDR2 are SGHRS and YFSETQ. V dropped 4 bases and J dropped 1 base, with 14 bases sitting between them. CDR3 size: 15 residues. CDR3 in DNA: TGCGCCAGCAGCCTTGGATACAGCGAGAACACTGAAGCTTTCTTT. It is translated as CASSLGYSENTEAFF.

The rearrangement links TRBV4-1 to TRBJ1-6; D not certain. Germline lookup yields CDR1 MGHRA and CDR2 YSYEKL. CDR3 length: 21 amino acids. V dropped 4 bases and J dropped 0 bases, with 25 bases sitting between them. The CDR3 sequence: CASSLVRPWEKFSSYNSPLHF. The CDR3 coding sequence is TGCGCCAGCAGCCTAGTGCGTCCTTGGGAAAAGTTCAGCTCCTATAATTCACCCCTCCACTTT.

The chain recombines TRBV4-1 with TRBJ2-7; the match to TRBD2 covers 12 bases. V lost 6 bases to trimming and J lost 2 bases; unmatched junction nucleotides: 2. Germline V gene sequence: CDR1 MGHRA, CDR2 YSYEKL. The CDR3 sequence is 14 residues long. The CDR3 coding sequence is TGCGCCAGCAGGCGGACTAGCGGGGCCTACGAGCAGTACTTC. The encoded protein is CASRRTSGAYEQYF.

The chain has TRBV6-5 and TRBJ2-7; D unresolved. The CDR3 is 13 residues long. Trimming took 5 bases from V and 6 from J, leaving 14 bases between them. CDR1 and CDR2 (germline): MNHEY, SVGAGI. Here the CDR3 reads CASSPAEVGEQYF. CDR3 sequence (DNA): TGTGCCAGCAGTCCCGCTGAGGTGGGCGAGCAGTACTTC.

The J gene is TRBJ2-1, the V gene TRBV19; 15 bases match TRBD2. The CDR3 sequence is 15 residues long. With V trimmed by 4 bases and J by 8 bases, 3 bases remained unmatched. CDR1 and CDR2 from the germline V gene are LNHDA and SQIVND (reference sequence). CDR3 DNA sequence: TGTGCCAGTAGTAGGACTAGCGGGGGGGCCTATGAGCAGTTCTTC. Protein sequence: CASSRTSGGAYEQFF.

The chain recombines TRBV6-1 with TRBJ1-5; D call uncertain. The germline V gene has CDR1 MNHNS and CDR2 SASEGT. V dropped 8 bases and J dropped 7 bases, with 18 bases sitting between them. The CDR3 runs 14 residues. CDR3 amino acids: CASAFSGGDQPQHF. The CDR3 nucleotides read TGTGCCAGCGCTTTTTCGGGAGGCGACCAGCCCCAGCATTTT.

This chain connects TRBV7-2 to TRBJ2-2; 7 bases agree with TRBD2. CDR1 and CDR2 from the germline V gene are SGHTA and FQGNSA. V shed 5 bases and J 0 bases; nucleotides not matched to a gene: 3. The CDR3 extends over 15 amino acids. The CDR3: CASSQRGANTGELFF. DNA for the CDR3: TGTGCCAGCAGCCAACGGGGGGCGAACACCGGGGAGCTGTTTTTT. Supplemented by reference TRBV7-2 and TRBJ2-2, the full variable domain reads GAGVSQSPSNKVTEKGKDVELRCDPISGHTALYWYRQSLGQGLEFLIYFQGNSAPDKSGLPSDRFSAERTGGSVSTLTIQRTQQEDSAVYLCASSQRGANTGELFFGEGSRLTVL.

The chain is built from TRBV10-1 and TRBJ2-7; tentative D call: TRBD1 (6 bases). Germline CDR1 and CDR2: WNHNN and SYGVQD (reference sequence). Trimming removed 6 bases from V and 5 bases from J, with 11 bases in between. There are 12 residues in the CDR3. CDR3 in DNA: TGCGCCAGCAGCCGGGACACCCACGAGCAGTACTTC. It codes for CASSRDTHEQYF.

J is TRBJ2-2 and V is TRBV3-1 (or the pseudogene TRBV3-2); TRBD2 matches 9 bases. The J segment lost 5 bases and the V segment lost 2 bases, leaving 9 bases of the junction unmatched. The CDR3 extends over 17 amino acids. The germline V gene has CDR1 LGHDT and CDR2 YNNKEL (reference sequence). The DNA for the CDR3 is TGTGCCAGCAGCCAAAATAGCGGGGGCGGAAGGACCGGGGAGCTGTTTTTT. Its protein is CASSQNSGGGRTGELFF.

J is TRBJ2-7 and V is TRBV24-1; 12 bases are shared with TRBD1. Germline CDR1 reads KGHDR; CDR2 reads SFDVKD. The CDR3 has 20 residues. After removal of 4 bases from V and 0 bases from J, the junction contained 15 bases not matched to a gene. CDR3 amino acids: CATSETGTGGVGPTSYEQYF. CDR3 in DNA: TGTGCCACCAGTGAAACCGGGACAGGGGGCGTCGGACCCACCTCCTACGAGCAGTACTTC.

V and J are TRBV7-3 and TRBJ2-7; D gene unclear. V lost 5 bases and J 5 bases, leaving 13 bases between the germline ends. This CDR3 comprises 13 residues. CDR1 and CDR2 (germline): SGHTA, FQGTGA. As DNA, the CDR3 is TGTGCCAGCAGCCCGGCAGCTCAGCACGAGCAGTACTTC. This gives the protein CASSPAAQHEQYF.

The chain has TRBV6-2 or TRBV6-3 and TRBJ1-2, with D unresolved. Per the germline V gene, CDR1 is MNHEY and CDR2 is SVGEGT. The CDR3 loop spans 13 amino acids. V lost 2 bases, J lost 5 bases, and 9 bases lay in between. The CDR3 DNA is TGTGCCAGCAGTTACGAAGGGAGTTATGGCTACACCTTC. Translating it yields CASSYEGSYGYTF.

The chain employs TRBV7-2 and TRBJ2-1; TRBD1 matches 8 bases. Losses at the gene ends were 1 base for V and 10 bases for J; bases not matched to a gene: 3. This CDR3 has 13 residues. Germline-derived CDR1 and CDR2 are SGHTA and FQGNSA. Here the CDR3 DNA reads TGTGCCAGCAGCTTAGTTCAGGGGGCCGAGCAGTTCTTC. As protein: CASSLVQGAEQFF.

This chain connects TRBV7-6 to TRBJ1-1; D is uncertain. This CDR3 is 16 amino acids long. V was clipped by 1 base and J by 1 base, with 13 bases between them. Germline CDR1 and CDR2: SGHVS and FNYEAQ. CDR3 protein: CASSLGTTLGNTEAFF. The CDR3 nucleotides read TGTGCCAGCAGCTTAGGGACTACCCTGGGGAACACTGAAGCTTTCTTT.

The rearrangement uses TRBV19 and TRBJ1-1; the match to TRBD1 covers 7 bases. The CDR3 has 13 residues. V was clipped by 7 bases and J by 4 bases; unmatched bases: 6. In germline, CDR1 is LNHDA, CDR2 SQIVND (reference sequence). The CDR3 sequence: CASKKGAGTEAFF. CDR3 bases: TGTGCCAGTAAGAAGGGGGCTGGCACTGAAGCTTTCTTT.

This chain links TRBV15 with TRBJ2-5; D is unclear. There are 12 residues in the CDR3. V lost 0 bases and J lost 5, with 4 bases in between. The germline V gene has CDR1 LNHNV and CDR2 YYDKDF (reference sequence). CDR3 DNA: TGTGCCACCAGCAGAGATATGGAGACCCAGTACTTC. Its translation is CATSRDMETQYF. The full variable domain, completed using reference TRBV15 and TRBJ2-5, is DAMVIQNPRYQVTQFGKPVTLSCSQTLNHNVMYWYQQKSSQAPKLLFHYYDKDFNNEADTPDNFQSRRPNTSFCFLDIRSPGLGDTAMYLCATSRDMETQYFGPGTRLLVL.

The rearrangement joins TRBV9 to TRBJ2-1; D is ambiguous. V was pared by 0 bases and J by 4 bases, with 8 bases between. Germline values: CDR1 SGDLS, CDR2 YYNGEE. The CDR3 has 14 residues. DNA of the CDR3: TGTGCCAGCAGCGTAGATCCCAATTACAATGAGCAGTTCTTC. Encoded protein: CASSVDPNYNEQFF.

The J gene is TRBJ1-4, the V gene TRBV19; D is undetermined. This CDR3 contains 14 residues. Trimming stripped 3 bases from V and 0 bases from J, with 5 bases between. Germline lookup yields CDR1 LNHDA and CDR2 SQIVND (reference sequence). CDR3 amino acids: CASSMTTTNEKLFF. The CDR3 nucleotides are TGTGCCAGTAGTATGACCACAACTAATGAAAAACTGTTTTTT.

V gene TRBV29-1 combines with J gene TRBJ1-1; D perhaps matches TRBD1 (5 bases). In germline, CDR1 is SQVTM, CDR2 ANQGSEA. This CDR3 contains 15 residues. V was trimmed by 3 bases and J by 4 bases, leaving 18 bases between them. Here the CDR3 reads CSVDRQGQLFTEAFF. CDR3 in DNA: TGCAGCGTTGATCGGCAGGGCCAGCTCTTCACTGAAGCTTTCTTT.

This clone was detected only a few times. The chain links TRBV5-1 to TRBJ1-5; D is perhaps TRBD1 (5 bases). V lost 0 bases to trimming and J lost 3 bases, with 10 bases between them. Germline values: CDR1 SGHRS, CDR2 YFSETQ. This CDR3 comprises 15 residues. The CDR3 DNA reads as TGCGCCAGCAGCTTGGCGGGGGGTTTCAATCAGCCCCAGCATTTT. Translated: CASSLAGGFNQPQHF.

The rearrangement joins TRBV11-2 to TRBJ2-7; 10 nucleotides line up with TRBD2. The germline V gene has CDR1 SGHAT and CDR2 FQNNGV. The V gene end was trimmed by 6 bases and the J gene end by 2 bases; junction bases not matched to a gene: 4. The CDR3 loop spans 14 amino acids. CDR3 region: CASSRAGGAYEQYF. DNA of the CDR3: TGTGCCAGCAGTCGAGCGGGGGGGGCCTACGAGCAGTACTTC.